Below, 17 T cell receptor beta chains from the same sample are listed, as sequenced in a study of OX40 agonist ivuxolimab in advanced cancers. Libraries came from the immunoSEQ multiplex PCR assay. In its TCRdb copy, this immuneACCESS table keeps in-frame sequences only and misses some clones. Where compared with another copy, unresolved V genes explain less than half of these, and the others have no known cause. This sample comprises 40,000 to 50,000 clones, over 75% of them detected only once. Of the sample, about 1.7% falls within the top ten clones. Sequencing used CD4+ or CD8+ T cells sorted from blood, obtained in a trial of the OX40 agonist ivuxolimab. The origin of the receptors is an adult with an advanced solid tumor such as melanoma, head and neck, liver or kidney cancer.

The rearrangement joins TRBV10-1 to TRBJ2-1; TRBD1 matches at 7 bases. The V gene's germline CDR1 is WNHNN and CDR2 SYGVQD (reference sequence). V gave up 5 bases and J gave up 6 bases; unmatched junction bases: 1. CDR3 length equals 12 residues. Here the CDR3 reads CASSYRGNEQFF. CDR3 nucleotide sequence: TGCGCCAGCAGTTACAGGGGCAATGAGCAGTTCTTC.

The V and J genes are TRBV30 and TRBJ1-5, with 9 bases that match TRBD1. Per the germline V gene, CDR1 is GTSNPN and CDR2 is SVGIG (reference sequence). The CDR3 contains 16 residues. V lost 0 bases to trimming and J lost 2 bases; unmatched junction nucleotides: 5. CDR3 in DNA: TGTGCCTGGAGTGTACCGGGACAGGGAGGCAATCAGCCCCAGCATTTT. It codes for CAWSVPGQGGNQPQHF.

V is TRBV5-1 and J is TRBJ1-1; D might be TRBD1 (5 bases). The CDR3 totals 14 residues. CDR1 is SGHRS, CDR2 YFSETQ, per germline. V was cut by 6 bases and J by 2 bases, with 14 bases left in between. CDR3 coding DNA: TGCGCCAGCAACCCGGGGGGGACTAACACTGAAGCTTTCTTT. As protein: CASNPGGTNTEAFF. The full variable domain, with the rest looked up from reference TRBV5-1 and TRBJ1-1, is KAGVTQTPRYLIKTRGQQVTLSCSPISGHRSVSWYQQTPGQGLQFLFEYFSETQRNKGNFPGRFSGRQFSNSRSEMNVSTLELGDSALYLCASNPGGTNTEAFFGQGTRLTVV.

This clone was recorded only once. The chain recombines TRBV5-1 with TRBJ1-2; tentatively, D is TRBD1 (6 bases). The germline V gene has CDR1 SGHRS and CDR2 YFSETQ. V was pared by 1 base and J by 4 bases, with 11 bases between. The CDR3 has 14 residues. This CDR3 is CASSLSGHFYGYTF. The CDR3, as DNA: TGCGCCAGCAGCTTGTCGGGACACTTCTATGGCTACACCTTC. Based on the CDR3 plus reference TRBV5-1 and TRBJ1-2, the full variable domain is KAGVTQTPRYLIKTRGQQVTLSCSPISGHRSVSWYQQTPGQGLQFLFEYFSETQRNKGNFPGRFSGRQFSNSRSEMNVSTLELGDSALYLCASSLSGHFYGYTFGSGTRLTVV.

The chain couples TRBV6-4 to TRBJ2-1; 7 positions agree with TRBD1. The trim removed 11 bases at V and 2 bases at J, leaving 12 bases unmatched. The germline gives CDR1 MRHNA, CDR2 SNTAGT. The length of the CDR3 is 15 residues. The CDR3 region has the DNA TGTGCCGGGAAGGGACAGCTACGACCCTACAATGAGCAGTTCTTC. Amino acids: CAGKGQLRPYNEQFF.

This sequence joins TRBV9 and TRBJ1-4; weak D call: TRBD1 (5 bases). Per germline, CDR1 SGDLS and CDR2 YYNGEE. The CDR3 length is 15 residues. Deletions cut 4 bases from V and 6 bases from J, with 16 bases between. In DNA, the CDR3 is TGTGCCAGCAGCCCCTCTTGGAGGGGTGATGAAAAACTGTTTTTT. It specifies CASSPSWRGDEKLFF. Looking up the rest from reference TRBV9 and TRBJ1-4 gives the full variable domain: DSGVTQTPKHLITATGQRVTLRCSPRSGDLSVYWYQQSLDQGLQFLIQYYNGEERAKGNILERFSAQQFPDLHSELNLSSLELGDSALYFCASSPSWRGDEKLFFGSGTQLSVL.

The rearrangement uses TRBV30 and TRBJ1-2, with 10 bases lining up with TRBD1. J was trimmed by 2 bases and V by 3 bases; bases with no gene match: 9. The CDR3 has 16 amino acids. CDR1 and CDR2 from the germline V gene are GTSNPN and SVGIG (reference sequence). For the CDR3, the DNA is TGTGCCTGGAGGAACCGGGACAGGGGTTGGAACTATGGCTACACCTTC. Translating it yields CAWRNRDRGWNYGYTF.

The rearrangement links TRBV2 to TRBJ2-3, with D unresolved. Germline V gives CDR1 SNHLY, CDR2 FYNNEI. This CDR3 contains 13 residues. Trimming removed 6 bases from V and 2 bases from J, with 9 bases in between. CDR3 sequence: CASRLDPTDTQYF. The CDR3 nucleotides are TGTGCCAGCAGGTTAGATCCCACAGATACGCAGTATTTT.

The chain couples TRBV30 to TRBJ2-7, with 9 bases that match TRBD1. Trimming took 7 bases from V and 2 from J; bases not matched to a gene: 9. Germline V gives CDR1 GTSNPN, CDR2 SVGIG (reference sequence). The CDR3 sequence is 14 residues long. CDR3 in DNA: TGTGCCTCAGACCGGGACAGGGAACCCTACGAGCAGTACTTC. This sequence encodes CASDRDREPYEQYF.

This clone was counted only a few times. The same CDR3 arises from other DNA sequences in this sample as well. The chain recombines TRBV2 with TRBJ2-1, with D unclear. Germline V gives CDR1 SNHLY, CDR2 FYNNEI. The CDR3 is 11 amino acids. V lost 6 bases, J lost 3 bases, and 3 bases lay in between. This chain's CDR3 is CASSLYNEQFF. The CDR3 DNA is TGTGCCAGCAGCCTCTACAATGAGCAGTTCTTC.

This clone was seen once. The V and J genes are TRBV27 and TRBJ1-1, with TRBD1 as a possible D gene (6 bases). Germline V gene sequence: CDR1 MNHEY, CDR2 SMNVEV (reference sequence). The CDR3 is 14 amino acids. The ends were cut back, 7 bases at V and 0 bases at J, with 12 bases in the middle. The CDR3 loop is CASKATGVNTEAFF. In DNA form, the CDR3 reads TGTGCCAGCAAAGCGACAGGAGTGAACACTGAAGCTTTCTTT.

V gene TRBV19 combines with J gene TRBJ1-1, with D perhaps matching TRBD1 (5 bases). Trimming stripped 4 bases from V and 7 bases from J, with 10 bases between. The CDR3 spans 12 residues. Per the germline V gene, CDR1 is LNHDA and CDR2 is SQIVND (reference sequence). The CDR3 DNA reads TGTGCCAGTAGTAGGGGGGGGTTTGAAGCTTTCTTT. The encoded protein is CASSRGGFEAFF.

The rearrangement joins TRBV5-1 to TRBJ2-2, with TRBD2 matching over 10 bases. The V gene's germline CDR1 is SGHRS and CDR2 YFSETQ. V lost 4 bases and J lost 4; bases outside the gene matches: 10. There are 17 residues in the CDR3. Written as DNA, the CDR3 is TGCGCCAGCAGCCCACACAGTAGCGGGGGGTCCACCGGGGAGCTGTTTTTT. It encodes CASSPHSSGGSTGELFF.

This rearrangement joins TRBV18 to TRBJ1-4, with TRBD1 as a possible D gene (5 bases). The CDR3 loop spans 16 amino acids. Per germline, CDR1 KGHSH and CDR2 LQKENI. V lost 2 bases and J 4 bases, leaving 14 bases between the germline ends. In DNA, the CDR3 is TGTGCCAGCTCACCAAGGGACGGAAGTAATAATGAAAAACTGTTTTTT. Its protein is CASSPRDGSNNEKLFF.

V usage is TRBV11-3 and J usage is TRBJ2-5, with D uncertain. Germline CDR1 reads SGHNT; CDR2 reads YENEEA. With 0 bases removed from V and 6 bases from J, the gap between germline ends came to 8 bases. This CDR3 comprises 13 residues. As DNA, the CDR3 is TGTGCCAGCAGCTTAGACATAAGAAAGACCCAGTACTTC. Amino acid sequence: CASSLDIRKTQYF.

The chain recombines TRBV7-2 with TRBJ1-3; 8 bases align to TRBD1. The germline gives CDR1 SGHTA, CDR2 FQGNSA. Trimming at V came to 5 bases and at J to 4 bases, leaving 10 bases not matched to a gene. The length of the CDR3 is 16 residues. DNA for the CDR3: TGTGCCAGCAGCCTCCCGGGACAGGCAGTAGGAAACACCATATATTTT. Translation gives CASSLPGQAVGNTIYF.

This rearrangement joins TRBV4-2 to TRBJ1-1; D not resolved. The germline V gene has CDR1 LGHNA and CDR2 YNFKEQ. The CDR3 is 14 residues long. The V and J ends lost 1 base and 0 bases respectively, with 6 bases between them. The CDR3 is CASSQASMNTEAFF. CDR3 nucleotide sequence: TGTGCCAGCAGCCAAGCCAGCATGAACACTGAAGCTTTCTTT.